This entry is about one TCR beta chain. Per the study methods: Cell counts per sample came from amplifying reference gene primers. Method: immunoSEQ multiplex PCR; TCRdb's copy keeps in-frame clones and lacks some. V, J and clone size reflect that table, while D and trimming were determined from the DNA. The sample yields 99,000 or so clones, 86% seen once. The data derive from a study of blood T cell repertoires in COVID-19. For the study at large: Spain, Italy and the United States supplied samples that represented acute and convalescent COVID-19. PBMCs, B-cell-depleted T cells, or T cells were the source of the cDNA or gDNA that made up the material.

The CDR3 totals 13 residues. The V segment lost 8 bases and the J segment 3 bases; nucleotides outside the gene matches: 5. Looked up from germline, CDR1 is KGHSH and CDR2 is LQKENI. The material sequenced was peripheral blood. The chain carries TRBV18 and TRBJ2-7; 9 bases align to TRBD1. This TCR was recovered from a woman in her sixties in a cohort sampled during active or convalescent COVID-19. The CDR3 is CASAGTGHYEQYF. CDR3 in DNA: TGTGCCAGCGCCGGGACAGGGCACTACGAGCAGTACTTC.